This TCR beta chain came from a study of blood T cell repertoires in COVID-19. The overall study: Researchers got acute and convalescent COVID-19 samples from the United States, Italy and Spain. The cDNA or gDNA used as material had been derived from T cells, B-cell-depleted T cells, or PBMCs.

Authors' methods: By means of reference gene primer amplification, nucleated cell counts were estimated. TCRdb's table, derived via immunoSEQ multiplex PCR, lists solely in-frame clones and lacks some. V, J and clone size reflect that table, while D and trimming were determined from the DNA. The sample shows approximately 200,000 clones, 75% to 85% of them seen only once. This clone has only a few counts. CDR1 WSHSY and CDR2 SAAADI come from the germline V gene. There are 15 residues in the CDR3. Trimming at V came to 4 bases and at J to 0 bases, leaving 5 bases not matched to a gene. J is TRBJ1-2 and V is TRBV10-2; TRBD1 matches at 7 bases. The TCR was taken from a woman between 50 and 59 years old with acute or convalescent COVID-19. Sequenced material: peripheral blood. CDR3 protein: CASSALTGTNYGYTF. The CDR3 bases are TGCGCCAGCAGTGCTTTGACAGGGACTAACTATGGCTACACCTTC.